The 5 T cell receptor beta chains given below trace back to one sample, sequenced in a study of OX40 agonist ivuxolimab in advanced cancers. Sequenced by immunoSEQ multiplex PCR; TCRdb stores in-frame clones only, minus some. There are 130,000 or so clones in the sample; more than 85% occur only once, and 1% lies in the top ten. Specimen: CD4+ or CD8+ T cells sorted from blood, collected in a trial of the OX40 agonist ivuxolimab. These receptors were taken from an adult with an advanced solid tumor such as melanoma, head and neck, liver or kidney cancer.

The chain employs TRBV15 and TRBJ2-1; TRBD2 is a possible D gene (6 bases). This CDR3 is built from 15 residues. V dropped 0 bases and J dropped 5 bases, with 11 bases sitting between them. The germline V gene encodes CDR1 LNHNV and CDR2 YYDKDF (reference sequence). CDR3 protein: CATSRDGAGNNEQFF. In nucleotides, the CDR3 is TGTGCCACCAGCAGAGATGGGGCGGGGAACAATGAGCAGTTCTTC. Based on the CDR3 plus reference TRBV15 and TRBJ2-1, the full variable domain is DAMVIQNPRYQVTQFGKPVTLSCSQTLNHNVMYWYQQKSSQAPKLLFHYYDKDFNNEADTPDNFQSRRPNTSFCFLDIRSPGLGDTAMYLCATSRDGAGNNEQFFGPGTRLTVL.

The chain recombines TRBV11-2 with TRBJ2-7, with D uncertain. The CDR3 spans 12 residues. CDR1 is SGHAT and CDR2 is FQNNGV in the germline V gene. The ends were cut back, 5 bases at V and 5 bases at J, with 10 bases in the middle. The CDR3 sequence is CASSPEWHEQYF. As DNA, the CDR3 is TGTGCCAGCAGCCCCGAGTGGCACGAGCAGTACTTC. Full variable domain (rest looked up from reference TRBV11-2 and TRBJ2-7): EAGVAQSPRYKIIEKRQSVAFWCNPISGHATLYWYQQILGQGPKLLIQFQNNGVVDDSQLPKDRFSAERLKGVDSTLKIQPAKLEDSAVYLCASSPEWHEQYFGPGTRLTVT.

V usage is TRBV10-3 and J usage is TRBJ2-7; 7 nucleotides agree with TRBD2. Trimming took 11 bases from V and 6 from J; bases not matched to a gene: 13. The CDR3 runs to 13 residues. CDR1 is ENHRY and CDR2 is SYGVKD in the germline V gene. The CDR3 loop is CASSGRGGSEQYF. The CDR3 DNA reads TGTGCCTCGTCGGGGAGGGGTGGTAGCGAGCAGTACTTC.

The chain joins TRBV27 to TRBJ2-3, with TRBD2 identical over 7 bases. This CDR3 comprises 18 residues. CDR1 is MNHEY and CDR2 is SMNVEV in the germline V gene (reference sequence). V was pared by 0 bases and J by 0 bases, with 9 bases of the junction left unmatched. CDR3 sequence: CASSLSPRAGTSTDTQYF. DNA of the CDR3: TGTGCCAGCAGTTTATCCCCCCGAGCGGGGACTAGCACAGATACGCAGTATTTT.

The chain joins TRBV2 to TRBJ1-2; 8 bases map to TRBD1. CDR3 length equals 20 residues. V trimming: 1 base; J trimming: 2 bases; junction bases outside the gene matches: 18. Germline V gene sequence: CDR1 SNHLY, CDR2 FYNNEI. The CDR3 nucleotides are TGTGCCAGCAGTGAAGTGGGGGACCGGGGACAGGAAGCCGACAACTATGGCTACACCTTC. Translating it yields CASSEVGDRGQEADNYGYTF. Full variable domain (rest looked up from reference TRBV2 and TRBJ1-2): EPEVTQTPSHQVTQMGQEVILRCVPISNHLYFYWYRQILGQKVEFLVSFYNNEISEKSEIFDDQFSVERPDGSNFTLKIRSTKLEDSAMYFCASSEVGDRGQEADNYGYTFGSGTRLTVV.